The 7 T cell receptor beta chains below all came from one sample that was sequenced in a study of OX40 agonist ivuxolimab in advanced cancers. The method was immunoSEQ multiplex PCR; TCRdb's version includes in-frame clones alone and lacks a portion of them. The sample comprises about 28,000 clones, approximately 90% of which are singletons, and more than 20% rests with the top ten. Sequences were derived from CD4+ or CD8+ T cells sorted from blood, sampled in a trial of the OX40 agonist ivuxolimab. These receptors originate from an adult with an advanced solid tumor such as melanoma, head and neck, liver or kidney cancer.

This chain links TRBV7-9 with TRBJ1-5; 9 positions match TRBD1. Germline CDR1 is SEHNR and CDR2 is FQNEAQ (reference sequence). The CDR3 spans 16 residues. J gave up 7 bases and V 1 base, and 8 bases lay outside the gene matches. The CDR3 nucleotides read TGTGCCAGCAGCTTAGGGGGGACAGGGTGGCGGCAGCCCCAGCATTTT. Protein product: CASSLGGTGWRQPQHF. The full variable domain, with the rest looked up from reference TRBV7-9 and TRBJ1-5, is DTGVSQNPRHKITKRGQNVTFRCDPISEHNRLYWYRQTLGQGPEFLTYFQNEAQLEKSRLLSDRFSAERPKGSFSTLEIQRTEQGDSAMYLCASSLGGTGWRQPQHFGDGTRLSIL.

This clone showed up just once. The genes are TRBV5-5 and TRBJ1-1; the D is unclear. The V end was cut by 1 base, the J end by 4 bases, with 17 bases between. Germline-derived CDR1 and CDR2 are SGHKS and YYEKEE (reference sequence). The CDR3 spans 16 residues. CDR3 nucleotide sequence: TGTGCCAGCAGCTTGAGTAGGTGGGGAGGAAGCACTGAAGCTTTCTTT. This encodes CASSLSRWGGSTEAFF.

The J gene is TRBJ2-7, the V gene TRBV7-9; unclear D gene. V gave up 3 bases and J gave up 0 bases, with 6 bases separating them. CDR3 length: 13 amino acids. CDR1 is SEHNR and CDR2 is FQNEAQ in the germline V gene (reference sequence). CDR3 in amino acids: CASSFQASYEQYF. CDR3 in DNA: TGTGCCAGCAGCTTCCAGGCCTCCTACGAGCAGTACTTC. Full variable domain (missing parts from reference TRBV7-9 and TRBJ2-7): DTGVSQNPRHKITKRGQNVTFRCDPISEHNRLYWYRQTLGQGPEFLTYFQNEAQLEKSRLLSDRFSAERPKGSFSTLEIQRTEQGDSAMYLCASSFQASYEQYFGPGTRLTVT.

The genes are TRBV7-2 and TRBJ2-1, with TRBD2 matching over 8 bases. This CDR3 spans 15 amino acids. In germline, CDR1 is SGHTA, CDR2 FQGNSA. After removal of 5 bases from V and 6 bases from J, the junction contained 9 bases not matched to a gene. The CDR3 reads CASSPLRLAPNEQFF. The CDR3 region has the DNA TGTGCCAGCAGCCCACTCCGACTAGCGCCCAATGAGCAGTTCTTC.

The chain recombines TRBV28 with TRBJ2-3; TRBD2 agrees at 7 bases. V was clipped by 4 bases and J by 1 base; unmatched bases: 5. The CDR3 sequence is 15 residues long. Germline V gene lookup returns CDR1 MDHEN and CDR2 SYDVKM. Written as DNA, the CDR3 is TGTGCCAGCAGTTGGGCTAGCGGTCGCACAGATACGCAGTATTTT. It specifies CASSWASGRTDTQYF.

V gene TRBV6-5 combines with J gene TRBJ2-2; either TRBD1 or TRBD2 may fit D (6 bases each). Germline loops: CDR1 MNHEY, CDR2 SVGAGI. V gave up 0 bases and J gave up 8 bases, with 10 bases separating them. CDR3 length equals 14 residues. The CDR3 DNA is TGTGCCAGCAGTTACTCGGGGGGCGGAGGGGAGCTGTTTTTT. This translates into CASSYSGGGGELFF.

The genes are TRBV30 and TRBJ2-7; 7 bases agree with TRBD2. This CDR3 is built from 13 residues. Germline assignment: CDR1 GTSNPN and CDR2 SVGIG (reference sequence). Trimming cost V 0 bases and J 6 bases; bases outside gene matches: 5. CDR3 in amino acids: CAWSVLPSGEQYF. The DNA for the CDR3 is TGTGCCTGGAGTGTTTTGCCTAGCGGCGAGCAGTACTTC.